The 18 T cell receptor beta chains below were found in one sample sequenced in a study of Ad26.COV2.S vaccination and SARS-CoV-2 variants. The protocol was immunoSEQ multiplex PCR, while the TCRdb copy is restricted to in-frame clones and leaves out a portion. This sample has over 400,000 clones; about 90% occur once, and the top ten carry under 4.5%. The treatment here: around 19 received Ad26.COV2.S at low or high dose, single or two shots; roughly 5 received placebo; per-sample allocation not given. Sampling was done on day 63 after the first vaccine or placebo injection. The source was peripheral blood, collected in a trial of Ad26.COV2.S vaccine versus placebo. The receptor set was obtained from a person aged 18 to 59 who received the Ad26.COV2.S COVID-19 vaccine or a placebo.

The chain combines TRBV7-2 with TRBJ2-7; 11 bases agree with TRBD2. Germline V gene data show CDR1 as SGHTA and CDR2 as FQGNSA. With 4 bases clipped from V and 3 bases from J, the junction kept 5 bases outside the gene matches. The CDR3 length is 15 residues. This CDR3 reads CASSSYSGRGYEQYF. DNA for the CDR3: TGTGCCAGCAGCTCCTATAGCGGGAGGGGCTACGAGCAGTACTTC.

The gene calls are TRBV10-2 and TRBJ2-2; 14 bases line up with TRBD2. CDR3 length: 19 residues. V shed 2 bases, J shed 0 bases, and the junction held 5 bases outside the gene matches. Germline V CDR1 and CDR2: WSHSY, SAAADI. DNA of the CDR3: TGCGCCAGCAGTGAGGTGGGACTAGCGGGAGCCGCGAACACCGGGGAGCTGTTTTTT. Its translation: CASSEVGLAGAANTGELFF.

The chain links TRBV11-2 to TRBJ2-2; a weak D match, TRBD2 (5 bases). Germline lookup yields CDR1 SGHAT and CDR2 FQNNGV. The CDR3 length is 17 residues. Trimming removed 1 base at V and 6 bases at J, with 18 bases between. CDR3 nucleotide sequence: TGTGCCAGCAGCTTAGGCACCTGGACTCCCATCCCCGGGGAGCTGTTTTTT. Translation: CASSLGTWTPIPGELFF.

This sequence joins TRBV5-4 and TRBJ2-5, with 8 bases matching TRBD1. This CDR3 region has 15 residues. CDR1 is SGHNT and CDR2 is YYREEE in the germline V gene (reference sequence). V lost 2 bases and J lost 11; bases outside the gene matches: 14. CDR3 coding DNA: TGTGCCAGCAGCTTTCGGACGGACAGGGACCCCCCGCAGTACTTC. It is translated as CASSFRTDRDPPQYF.

The chain joins TRBV5-6 to TRBJ2-3, with D possibly TRBD2 on 6 matching bases. V lost 0 bases and J lost 1, with 15 bases in between. The CDR3 contains 17 residues. Germline loops: CDR1 SGHDT, CDR2 YYEEEE. For the CDR3, the DNA is TGTGCCAGCAGCTTGGGGATCGCGGGATGGGGCACAGATACGCAGTATTTT. It codes for CASSLGIAGWGTDTQYF.

The chain uses TRBV5-4 and TRBJ2-2; TRBD1 or TRBD2 may be the D gene (6 bases each). The CDR3 runs 16 residues. The V and J ends lost 0 bases and 1 base respectively, with 10 bases between them. Looked up from germline, CDR1 is SGHNT and CDR2 is YYREEE (reference sequence). CDR3 DNA sequence: TGTGCCAGCAGCTTGGTGGGGGGCATGAACACCGGGGAGCTGTTTTTT. Translated, it gives CASSLVGGMNTGELFF.

Points on this clone: An end of the junction differs from the germline gene, which may be a read error. The gene calls are TRBV7-9 and TRBJ1-2; TRBD1 agrees at 8 bases. The CDR3 is 15 residues long. The germline gives CDR1 SEHNR, CDR2 FQNEAQ (reference sequence). The DNA for the CDR3 is TGTGCCAGCAGCTTAGTTATCGCGGGACAGGCTTTAAACTTCTTC. It specifies CASSLVIAGQALNFF.

The chain recombines TRBV28 with TRBJ1-6, with a tentative D call TRBD1 (6 bases). The V gene lost 6 bases and the J gene lost 7 bases, with 10 bases spanning the gap. CDR3 length: 13 residues. CDR1 is MDHEN and CDR2 is SYDVKM in the germline V gene. CDR3: CASRGGMNSPLHF. CDR3 in DNA: TGTGCCAGCAGAGGGGGGATGAATTCACCCCTCCACTTT.

The chain joins TRBV4-2 to TRBJ2-2, with 7 bases lining up with TRBD2. V trimming: 1 base; J trimming: 4 bases; junction bases outside the gene matches: 12. Germline V CDR1 and CDR2: LGHNA, YNFKEQ. The CDR3 consists of 18 residues. The CDR3 reads CASSQAVVVAGFTGELFF. The CDR3 bases are TGTGCCAGCAGCCAAGCCGTCGTAGTAGCGGGCTTCACCGGGGAGCTGTTTTTT.

This clone was counted between two and nine times. V and J are TRBV9 and TRBJ1-4; D unresolved. V lost 0 bases and J lost 10, with 10 bases in between. The CDR3 spans 13 residues. CDR1 and CDR2 from the germline V gene are SGDLS and YYNGEE. The CDR3, as DNA: TGTGCCAGCAGCGTAGTTCTGGGAGGAAAACTGTTTTTT. This gives the protein CASSVVLGGKLFF.

This chain uses TRBV7-2 with TRBJ2-2; either TRBD1 or TRBD2 may supply D (5 bases each). V was pared by 4 bases and J by 1 base, with 10 bases between. The CDR3 sequence is 15 residues long. Germline CDR1 and CDR2: SGHTA and FQGNSA. Here the CDR3 reads CASSSGTLNTGELFF. In DNA form, the CDR3 reads TGTGCCAGCAGCTCCGGGACCCTGAACACCGGGGAGCTGTTTTTT.

This clone was observed many times. The chain carries TRBV9 and TRBJ2-2, with D possibly matching TRBD1 (5 bases). The V gene lost 2 bases and the J gene lost 6 bases, with 8 bases spanning the gap. Per germline, CDR1 SGDLS and CDR2 YYNGEE. This CDR3 comprises 13 residues. CDR3 in amino acids: CASSVEGAGELFF. The CDR3 coding sequence is TGTGCCAGCAGCGTTGAAGGGGCCGGGGAGCTGTTTTTT.

The chain combines TRBV10-3 with TRBJ2-2; possibly TRBD1 or TRBD2 for D (6 bases each). The germline V gene encodes CDR1 ENHRY and CDR2 SYGVKD. The CDR3 contains 15 residues. The V gene lost 2 bases and the J gene lost 4 bases, with 11 bases spanning the gap. CDR3 coding DNA: TGTGCCATCAGTGAGCGGGGGCTCGGCACCGGGGAGCTGTTTTTT. Translating it yields CAISERGLGTGELFF.

The chain employs TRBV28 and TRBJ2-4; 7 positions match TRBD1. The V segment lost 2 bases and the J segment 4 bases; nucleotides outside the gene matches: 2. Per the germline V gene, CDR1 is MDHEN and CDR2 is SYDVKM. The CDR3 loop spans 14 amino acids. Here the CDR3 reads CASSLVGQKNIQYF. The CDR3 DNA reads as TGTGCCAGCAGTTTAGTGGGACAGAAAAACATTCAGTACTTC.

This clone was recorded only once. The rearrangement links TRBV5-1 to TRBJ2-2, with 11 bases that match TRBD2. Germline V CDR1 and CDR2: SGHRS, YFSETQ. V shed 5 bases, J shed 4 bases, and the junction held 7 bases outside the gene matches. This CDR3 spans 16 amino acids. This CDR3 is CASSRGLAGFTGELFF. Here the CDR3 DNA reads TGCGCCAGCAGTCGCGGACTAGCGGGCTTCACCGGGGAGCTGTTTTTT.

CDR3 loop: CASSRNSLNTEAFF. CDR3 bases: TGTGCCAGCAGCCGAAACAGCCTGAACACTGAAGCTTTCTTT. The chain is built from TRBV9 and TRBJ1-1; D remains unclear. Trimming took off 4 bases at V and 0 bases at J, with 10 bases between the two ends. Germline V gene lookup returns CDR1 SGDLS and CDR2 YYNGEE. The CDR3 consists of 14 residues.

J is TRBJ2-5 and V is TRBV19; D call uncertain. Trimming removed 1 base from V and 2 bases from J, with 8 bases in between. Germline CDR1 LNHDA, CDR2 SQIVND (reference sequence). The CDR3 contains 14 residues. The CDR3 sequence is CASSIGPGQETQYF. In DNA, the CDR3 is TGTGCCAGTAGTATAGGTCCAGGACAAGAGACCCAGTACTTC.

This chain uses TRBV5-1 with TRBJ1-1; D unclear. V dropped 1 base and J dropped 1 base, with 5 bases sitting between them. Germline V gives CDR1 SGHRS, CDR2 YFSETQ. This CDR3 has 13 residues. CDR3 DNA: TGCGCCAGCAGCTTGAAACGGAACACTGAAGCTTTCTTT. Translated: CASSLKRNTEAFF.